This T cell receptor beta chain was identified in a study of T cells expressing NK-cell markers. Study overall: In sorted CD3+CD56+NKG2C+, CD3+CD56+NKG2C- and CD3+CD56-NKG2C+ T cells, TCR beta repertoires were obtained.

No DNA is given; TCRdb re-called the 5' RACE reads and lists each CDR3 protein once. This sample's table reports about 390,000 distinct CDR3 sequences. Sequencing used blood T cells: a sorted CD56 or NKG2C T cell subset, CD4+ or CD8+ T cells, or bulk PBMC T cells (not recorded which). The clonotype comes from a woman aged 45-65 years in good health.

Here the CDR3 reads CASSLALGGQNTGELFF. The gene calls are TRBV12-3 or TRBV12-4 and TRBJ2-2; the TCRdb D gene call, TRBD1, has no DNA to confirm it. CDR3 length equals 17 residues.